The 6 T cell receptor beta chains given below trace back to one sample, sequenced in a study of spatial heterogeneity in lung cancer. Described time point: sample taken at primary tumor resection. Via MiXCR, TCRdb re-called the 5' RACE reads, giving one row per CDR3 protein. The sample holds about 500 distinct CDR3 sequences, less than 7.5% seen once. Sequenced material: normal lung tissue next to the tumor, taken at surgery. These receptor sequences come from a female donor with early-stage non-small cell lung cancer.

About this clonotype itself: Since it is a stray read in a library aimed at alpha chains, this beta chain has a size that is not meaningful. The gene calls are TRBV2 and TRBJ1-5; D is ambiguous. V was pared by 7 bases and J by 4 bases, with 20 bases between. The CDR3 is 16 amino acids. Germline V gene sequence: CDR1 SNHLY, CDR2 FYNNEI. In DNA form, the CDR3 reads TGTGCCAGCAAGGCCCCCGGAGAGGTCCTGAATCAGCCCCAGCATTTT. It encodes CASKAPGEVLNQPQHF.

This clonotype was detected only a few times. For a library built for alpha chains, this beta chain is a stray read; little rests on its size. The CDR3 sequence is CASSLRPPGLGETQYF. The CDR3 DNA is TGCGCCAGCAGCTTGCGTCCGCCGGGACTAGGGGAGACCCAGTACTTC. The J gene is TRBJ2-5, the V gene TRBV5-1, with 8 bases fitting TRBD2. Germline CDR1 and CDR2: SGHRS and YFSETQ. Germline trimming cut 1 base from V and 5 bases from J; bases unmatched to any gene: 10. CDR3 size: 16 residues.

By its share, this clonotype is large. Because the library targeted alpha chains, this beta chain is an off-target read whose size means little. V is TRBV5-1 and J is TRBJ2-5, with a possible D match to TRBD1 (5 bases). Germline loops: CDR1 SGHRS, CDR2 YFSETQ. There are 15 residues in the CDR3. The V and J ends lost 2 bases and 5 bases respectively, with 16 bases between them. CDR3 DNA: TGCGCCAGCAGCTTCGGACAACCCCTCCGGGAGACCCAGTACTTC. This codes for CASSFGQPLRETQYF.

The table lists this clonotype with a few counts. Found in a library prepared for alpha chains, this beta chain is an off-target read, and its abundance has little meaning. The chain employs TRBV6-1 and TRBJ2-6; D remains ambiguous. Germline CDR1 and CDR2: MNHNS and SASEGT. Trimming left V 5 bases short and J 0 bases short, with 5 bases between. This CDR3 has 14 amino acids. The CDR3 protein is CASSLSSGANVLTF. CDR3 in DNA: TGTGCCAGCAGTCTCTCCTCTGGGGCCAACGTCCTGACTTTC.

Comment on this clonotype: Because this beta chain is a stray read in a library intended to capture alpha chains, its abundance should not be given much weight. The rearrangement links TRBV29-1 to TRBJ2-3, with D unresolved. The V gene lost 7 bases and the J gene lost 6 bases, with 11 bases spanning the gap. CDR1 is SQVTM, CDR2 ANQGSEA, per germline. The CDR3 runs 11 residues. The CDR3 coding sequence is TGCAGCGCAGACATCGCGGATACGCAGTATTTT. It is translated as CSADIADTQYF.

This clonotype is judged medium-sized. This beta chain is an unintended read in a library built for alpha chains; its size means little. The rearrangement joins TRBV20-1 to TRBJ2-7, with D perhaps TRBD1 (6 bases). The CDR3 totals 15 residues. Germline CDR1 DFQATT, CDR2 SNEGSKA (reference sequence). Trimming removed 3 bases at V and 3 bases at J, with 18 bases between. The chain's CDR3 is CSASSKGGPFYEQYF. The CDR3 nucleotides are TGCAGTGCTAGCTCTAAAGGGGGACCATTCTACGAGCAGTACTTC.